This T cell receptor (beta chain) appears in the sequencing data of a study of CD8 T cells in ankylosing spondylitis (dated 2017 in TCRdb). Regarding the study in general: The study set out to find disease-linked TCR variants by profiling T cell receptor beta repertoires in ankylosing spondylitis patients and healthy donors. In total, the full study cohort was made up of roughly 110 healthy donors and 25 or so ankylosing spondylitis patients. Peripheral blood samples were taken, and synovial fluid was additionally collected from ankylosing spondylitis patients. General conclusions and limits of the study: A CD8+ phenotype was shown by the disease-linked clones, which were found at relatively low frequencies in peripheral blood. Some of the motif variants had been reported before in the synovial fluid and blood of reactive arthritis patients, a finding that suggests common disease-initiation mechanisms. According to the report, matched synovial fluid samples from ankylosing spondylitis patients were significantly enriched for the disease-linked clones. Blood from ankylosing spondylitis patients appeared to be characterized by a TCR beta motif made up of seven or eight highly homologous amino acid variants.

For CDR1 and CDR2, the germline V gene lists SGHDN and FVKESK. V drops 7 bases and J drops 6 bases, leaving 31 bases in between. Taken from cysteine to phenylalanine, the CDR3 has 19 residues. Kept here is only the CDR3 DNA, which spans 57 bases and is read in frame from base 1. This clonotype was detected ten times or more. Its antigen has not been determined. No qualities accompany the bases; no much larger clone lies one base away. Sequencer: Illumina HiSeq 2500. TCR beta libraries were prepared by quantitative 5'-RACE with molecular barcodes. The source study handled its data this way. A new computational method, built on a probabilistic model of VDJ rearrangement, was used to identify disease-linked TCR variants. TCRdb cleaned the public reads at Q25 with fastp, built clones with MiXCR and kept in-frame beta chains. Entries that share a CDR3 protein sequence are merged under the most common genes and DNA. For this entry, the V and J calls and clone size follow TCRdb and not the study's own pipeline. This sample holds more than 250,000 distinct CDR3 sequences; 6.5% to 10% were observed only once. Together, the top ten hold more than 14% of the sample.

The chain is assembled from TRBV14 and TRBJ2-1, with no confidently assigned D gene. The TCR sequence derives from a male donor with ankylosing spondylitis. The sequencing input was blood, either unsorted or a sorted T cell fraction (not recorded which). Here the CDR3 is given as CASTPPLEEVSEVINEQFF. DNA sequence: TGTGCCAGCACCCCGCCCTTAGAAGAGGTGTCTGAGGTTATCAATGAGCAGTTCTTC. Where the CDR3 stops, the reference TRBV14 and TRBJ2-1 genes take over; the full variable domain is EAGVTQFPSHSVIEKGQTVTLRCDPISGHDNLYWYRRVMGKEIKFLLHFVKESKQDESGMPNNRFLAERTGGTYSTLKVQPAELEDSGVYFCASTPPLEEVSEVINEQFFGPGTRLTVL.